This entry lists 5 T cell receptor beta chains sequenced from one sample in a study of T cells after yellow fever vaccination. TCRdb reprocessed the 5' RACE reads with MiXCR, giving one entry per CDR3 protein. This sample carries around 140,000 distinct CDR3 sequences, 7.7% of them seen once, and the ten largest clones take around 0.73%. This material consisted of CD4+ T cells sorted from PBMCs, taken 5 days after the yellow fever booster vaccination. The receptor set was obtained from a man aged 25-40 years who received the YFV17D yellow fever vaccine.

The gene calls are TRBV6-1 and TRBJ1-3, with D possibly TRBD1 on 5 matching bases. V was clipped by 6 bases and J by 0 bases, with 21 bases between them. This CDR3 is 18 amino acids long. Germline loops: CDR1 MNHNS, CDR2 SASEGT. The CDR3 sequence: CASSRPLGTGSSGNTIYF. The CDR3 region has the DNA TGTGCCAGCAGCCGCCCCTTAGGGACGGGGAGCTCTGGAAACACCATATATTTT.

In this sample, this clonotype turned up many times. The gene calls are TRBV10-3 and TRBJ2-7; 8 nucleotides line up with TRBD1. V trimming: 6 bases; J trimming: 5 bases; junction bases outside the gene matches: 9. Germline V CDR1 and CDR2: ENHRY, SYGVKD. The length of the CDR3 is 14 residues. DNA of the CDR3: TGTGCCATCAGGCCCGGGACAGGAGTACACGAGCAGTACTTC. Translating it yields CAIRPGTGVHEQYF.

This clonotype was seen repeatedly, ten times or more. The rearrangement uses TRBV20-1 and TRBJ2-1; TRBD2 aligns across 7 bases. V shed 2 bases and J 3 bases; nucleotides not matched to a gene: 10. This CDR3 has 16 amino acids. The V gene's germline CDR1 is DFQATT and CDR2 SNEGSKA (reference sequence). CDR3 residues: CSARSSGGLLYNEQFF. DNA of the CDR3: TGCAGTGCTAGAAGTTCGGGGGGTCTACTCTACAATGAGCAGTTCTTC.

This clonotype was recorded at least ten times. This chain joins TRBV29-1 and TRBJ2-3, with D hard to call. There are 13 residues in the CDR3. The V end was cut by 2 bases, the J end by 3 bases, with 9 bases between. In germline, CDR1 is SQVTM, CDR2 ANQGSEA. CDR3 amino acids: CSVEPAVTDTQYF. CDR3 coding DNA: TGCAGCGTTGAACCGGCGGTGACAGATACGCAGTATTTT.

The chain couples TRBV4-3 to TRBJ2-1; the D gene is possibly TRBD2 (6 bases). The CDR3 runs to 17 residues. The V gene lost 0 bases and the J gene lost 0 bases, with 12 bases spanning the gap. The germline gives CDR1 LGHNA, CDR2 YSLEER. CDR3 sequence reads: CASSQDAIGSSYNEQFF. The CDR3 region has the DNA TGCGCCAGCAGCCAAGATGCCATCGGGAGCTCCTACAATGAGCAGTTCTTC.